This TCR beta chain originates from a study of blood T cell repertoires in COVID-19 (dated by TCRdb to 2020 to 2021). For the wider study: The collaborator samples originated in the United States, Italy and Spain and spanned the acute and convalescent phases of COVID-19. The samples were drawn from the first 160 participants of the ongoing ImmuneRACE study and from 1,254 subjects provided by 6 global collaborators. HLA class I and class II types, where available, came from metadata supplied by the sample provider rather than from assay-based typing. A de-identified subject ID, COVID-19 status, age in years and sex were almost always included in the sample metadata. A freely available public database, intended as a resource for researchers studying the immune response to SARS-CoV-2, is where the repertoires were released. Subjects who had been exposed to COVID-19, were actively infected with it, or had recovered from it provided the deeply sampled blood TCRbeta repertoires that made up the dataset. The prospective study material was composed of cDNA or gDNA derived from T cells, B-cell-depleted T cells, or PBMCs. Results and caveats for the whole study, not just this receptor: The quantity of clinical and demographic metadata differed by source and by participant and was supplied without curation.

The immunoSEQ Assay, a bias-controlled multiplex PCR, was used to amplify TCRbeta CDR3 regions from genomic DNA. In the paper's pipeline: The number of nucleated cells in each sample was estimated from the amplification of reference gene primers within the assay. Sequence reads were collapsed and filtered to measure the absolute abundance of every unique TCRbeta CDR3 rearrangement. For each sample, productive Simpson clonality was calculated as the square root of Simpson's diversity index over productive rearrangements. In TCRdb, the immuneACCESS table is reduced to in-frame sequences with V and J assigned. These tables do not hold every clone; where another copy was compared, an unresolved V gene accounts for under half, and the others remain unexplained. V and J calls and clone size come straight from that table; D and trimming were deduced from the DNA. This sample gives almost 70,000 clones in total; 79% of them show up just once. The top ten hold about 15% of the sample.

As concerns this clone: The antigen it binds to is not known. Base qualities were left out, and no much larger clone turns up one base away.

Each collaborating institution followed its own protocols to collect whole blood in K2EDTA tubes. For TCRbeta analysis, collaborator samples were shipped as frozen whole blood, as isolated PBMCs, or as DNA extracted from either sample type. The origin of this receptor is a man in his 60s with acute or convalescent COVID-19. The sample consisted of peripheral blood.

The CDR3 region reads CASSFGQGTYNEQFF. The DNA reads as follows: TGTGCCAGCAGCTTCGGACAGGGAACCTACAATGAGCAGTTCTTC. The chain links TRBV7-2 with TRBJ2-1; a stretch of 8 junction bases matches TRBD1. CDR1 and CDR2, per the germline V gene, are SGHTA and FQGNSA. V ends up 3 bases short and J 2 bases short, with an unmatched junction base count of 3. Reading from cysteine to phenylalanine, the CDR3 counts 15 amino acids. Of the read, only the CDR3 DNA is kept; its 45 bases are in frame from base 1.